This TCR beta chain was identified during a study of cytomegalovirus exposure and HLA in healthy donors. Findings and caveats of the study: An observed cluster of highly shared sequence variants was recorded as a likely sequencing artifact. Altogether, 164 TCR beta chains were recorded as cytomegalovirus-associated.

The PCR ran on 60 Vbeta and 13 Jbeta primers. Produced via immunoSEQ multiplex PCR; TCRdb's table is partial and in-frame only. The table records roughly 150,000 clones, over 60% of them present only once. Notes on this clone: Its antigen is unidentified.

Trimming removed 5 bases from V and 3 bases from J, with 20 bases in between. The CDR3 is 18 amino acids. Germline CDR1 SEHNR, CDR2 FQNEAQ (reference sequence). This chain connects TRBV7-9 to TRBJ2-6; D is perhaps TRBD1 (6 bases). Specimen: PBMCs. The sequence came from a male donor in good health and CMV-seronegative. CDR3 DNA: TGTGCCAGCAGCCCTCTGGCTTACAGGGCAGGTGGGGCCAACGTCCTGACTTTC. Its protein is CASSPLAYRAGGANVLTF.